One sample yielded the 9 T cell receptor beta chains listed below, sequenced in a study of blood T cell repertoires in COVID-19. Assay used: immunoSEQ multiplex PCR; TCRdb lists only in-frame clones, some missing. The sample holds hundreds of thousands of clones, about 86% seen once. Sequenced material: peripheral blood. All receptors derive from a woman between 45 and 60 years old with acute or convalescent COVID-19.

The chain uses TRBV15 and TRBJ2-7, with D perhaps matching TRBD1 (6 bases). From germline, CDR1 is LNHNV and CDR2 YYDKDF (reference sequence). V dropped 3 bases and J dropped 4 bases, with 16 bases sitting between them. The CDR3 length is 15 residues. The CDR3 DNA follows: TGTGCCACCAGCAGCTTTACAGGGAACCCGTACGAGCAGTACTTC. It is translated as CATSSFTGNPYEQYF.

V gene TRBV27 combines with J gene TRBJ2-7; a possible D gene is TRBD2 (5 bases). The germline V and J ends were trimmed by 5 bases and 2 bases, with 25 bases remaining between them. This CDR3 comprises 18 residues. Per the germline V gene, CDR1 is MNHEY and CDR2 is SMNVEV (reference sequence). For the CDR3, the DNA is TGTGCCAGCAGTCACCCTCAAAGAGATCGATTAGCGCCCTACGAGCAGTACTTC. Translation: CASSHPQRDRLAPYEQYF.

This clone was detected only once. The gene calls are TRBV3-1 (or the pseudogene TRBV3-2) and TRBJ2-5; D perhaps matches TRBD1 (6 bases). Germline CDR1 is LGHDT and CDR2 is YNNKEL (reference sequence). This CDR3 is 14 amino acids long. The ends were cut back, 4 bases at V and 2 bases at J, with 11 bases in the middle. The CDR3 coding sequence is TGTGCCAGCAGCCTGCTCGGACAGCAAGAGACCCAGTACTTC. This sequence encodes CASSLLGQQETQYF.

V and J are TRBV2 and TRBJ2-7; D perhaps matches TRBD1 (6 bases). The CDR3 totals 13 residues. The V end was cut by 4 bases, the J end by 4 bases, with 11 bases between. Germline V gives CDR1 SNHLY, CDR2 FYNNEI. DNA for the CDR3: TGTGCCAGCAGTGGCGGCAGGGGTTACGAGCAGTACTTC. Translation gives CASSGGRGYEQYF.

The chain uses TRBV7-2 and TRBJ2-2, with TRBD1 matching over 8 bases. This CDR3 has 16 amino acids. CDR1 and CDR2 from the germline V gene are SGHTA and FQGNSA. With V trimmed by 5 bases and J by 7 bases, 12 bases remained unmatched. CDR3 DNA: TGTGCCAGCAGCCCGCCATGGGCAGGGGGCTTCGGGGAGCTGTTTTTT. Amino acids: CASSPPWAGGFGELFF.

The V gene is TRBV19, the J gene TRBJ1-2; D unclear. The CDR3 is 14 residues long. The germline CDR1 and CDR2 sequences are LNHDA and SQIVND (reference sequence). With 6 bases removed from V and 8 bases from J, the gap between germline ends came to 19 bases. The CDR3 loop is CASRNPRVVGGYTF. For the CDR3, the DNA is TGTGCCAGTAGAAACCCGAGGGTGGTGGGGGGCTACACCTTC.

The V and J genes are TRBV6-5 and TRBJ1-1; D uncertain. This CDR3 region has 15 residues. Trimming cost V 0 bases and J 2 bases, with 10 bases left between them. In germline, CDR1 is MNHEY, CDR2 SVGAGI. The CDR3 spells CASSYSSAGNTEAFF. As DNA, the CDR3 is TGTGCCAGCAGTTACTCTTCGGCGGGCAACACTGAAGCTTTCTTT.

The gene calls are TRBV2 and TRBJ1-5; no clear D. The CDR3 contains 12 residues. V was shortened by 8 bases and J by 1 base, with 6 bases between the two germline ends. Germline V gene sequence: CDR1 SNHLY, CDR2 FYNNEI. The CDR3 coding sequence is TGTGCCAGCCACGGGAGCAATCAGCCCCAGCATTTT. This encodes CASHGSNQPQHF.

The gene calls are TRBV3-1 (or the pseudogene TRBV3-2) and TRBJ2-7, with D possibly matching TRBD1 (5 bases). In germline, CDR1 is LGHDT, CDR2 YNNKEL (reference sequence). V lost 4 bases, J lost 0 bases, and 13 bases lay in between. This CDR3 is built from 15 residues. CDR3 in DNA: TGTGCCAGCAGCCGGACACAACCCAGCTCCTACGAGCAGTACTTC. Translation: CASSRTQPSSYEQYF.